Each of the 32 T cell receptor beta chains below was sequenced from the same sample in a study of blood T cell repertoires in COVID-19. The protocol was immunoSEQ multiplex PCR, while the TCRdb copy is restricted to in-frame clones and leaves out a portion. Here the sample spans 270,000 or so clones, about four fifths being singletons. The source material was peripheral blood. These receptor sequences come from a woman in her forties or fifties who had recovered from COVID-19.

This clone was seen once. J is TRBJ2-5 and V is TRBV20-1; 7 bases are a match to TRBD2. V was clipped by 3 bases and J by 1 base; unmatched bases: 14. This CDR3 comprises 17 residues. CDR1 is DFQATT and CDR2 is SNEGSKA in the germline V gene (reference sequence). The CDR3 protein is CSASSPALPGGQETQYF. The CDR3 nucleotides read TGCAGTGCTAGTTCACCCGCCCTCCCGGGGGGCCAAGAGACCCAGTACTTC.

V and J are TRBV5-1 and TRBJ2-3; D is perhaps TRBD1 (5 bases). CDR3 length: 15 residues. From germline, CDR1 is SGHRS and CDR2 YFSETQ. V dropped 4 bases and J dropped 0 bases, with 12 bases sitting between them. The CDR3 loop reads CASSPTDASTDTQYF. The DNA of the CDR3 is TGCGCCAGCAGCCCGACAGATGCTAGCACAGATACGCAGTATTTT.

The chain carries TRBV3-1 (or the pseudogene TRBV3-2) and TRBJ2-7; 7 bases agree with TRBD1. The germline V gene encodes CDR1 LGHDT and CDR2 YNNKEL (reference sequence). The CDR3 contains 15 residues. V trimming: 4 bases; J trimming: 4 bases; junction bases outside the gene matches: 10. Written as DNA, the CDR3 is TGTGCCAGCAGCCTCCGACAGGGCTCCTGGTACGAGCAGTACTTC. Translated: CASSLRQGSWYEQYF.

The chain recombines TRBV5-1 with TRBJ2-2; maybe TRBD2 (7 bases). CDR1 and CDR2 (germline): SGHRS, YFSETQ. This CDR3 contains 15 residues. Trimming pared 0 bases from V and 7 bases from J, leaving 13 bases between. The CDR3 loop reads CASSLGQGTNGELFF. Here the CDR3 DNA reads TGCGCCAGCAGCTTGGGGCAGGGGACTAACGGGGAGCTGTTTTTT.

This sequence joins TRBV12-1 and TRBJ2-5; the table calls TRBD2, which could not be checked here. TRBV12-1 is reported as a pseudogene. The CDR3 covers 16 residues. The CDR3 bases are TGTGCCAGCAGCCAAATTAGCGGGGCCCTCCAAGAGACCCAGTACTTC. Translated, it gives CASSQISGALQETQYF.

The J gene is TRBJ2-5, the V gene TRBV11-2; 9 bases map to TRBD2. CDR1 is SGHAT, CDR2 FQNNGV, per germline. V gave up 5 bases and J gave up 7 bases; unmatched junction bases: 8. The CDR3 runs to 14 residues. This CDR3 reads CASSPRGGLMTQYF. CDR3 DNA: TGTGCCAGCAGCCCGCGGGGGGGCCTTATGACCCAGTACTTC.

This chain connects TRBV28 to TRBJ2-2, with TRBD1 matching over 7 bases. The germline V gene has CDR1 MDHEN and CDR2 SYDVKM. V shed 3 bases and J 6 bases; nucleotides not matched to a gene: 10. The CDR3 runs to 16 residues. CDR3 protein: CASSFEGARNAGELFF. The CDR3 coding sequence is TGTGCCAGCAGTTTCGAGGGGGCTAGAAACGCCGGGGAGCTGTTTTTT.

The rearrangement links TRBV6-5 to TRBJ1-2, with 12 bases that match TRBD1. V gave up 6 bases and J gave up 8 bases; unmatched junction bases: 10. Per germline, CDR1 MNHEY and CDR2 SVGAGI. This CDR3 region has 15 residues. CDR3 sequence: CASSALSGQGAGYTF. The CDR3 region has the DNA TGTGCCAGCAGCGCTCTTTCGGGACAGGGGGCCGGCTACACCTTC.

This rearrangement joins TRBV4-3 to TRBJ2-7; maybe TRBD2 (5 bases). CDR1 and CDR2 from the germline V gene are LGHNA and YSLEER. Trimming pared 0 bases from V and 0 bases from J, leaving 9 bases between. The CDR3 has 15 residues. Written as DNA, the CDR3 is TGCGCCAGCAGCCAAGAACTAGACCTCTCCTACGAGCAGTACTTC. Its translation is CASSQELDLSYEQYF.

The chain links TRBV27 to TRBJ2-3, with D unresolved. The length of the CDR3 is 13 residues. The germline gives CDR1 MNHEY, CDR2 SMNVEV (reference sequence). V was pared by 6 bases and J by 2 bases, with 9 bases between. CDR3 loop: CASRDPYTDTQYF. CDR3 coding DNA: TGTGCCAGCAGAGATCCCTACACAGATACGCAGTATTTT.

The V and J genes are TRBV6-5 and TRBJ1-4, with unresolved D. CDR3 size: 13 residues. The V gene lost 6 bases and the J gene lost 11 bases, with 16 bases spanning the gap. Per the germline V gene, CDR1 is MNHEY and CDR2 is SVGAGI. The CDR3 DNA reads as TGTGCCAGCAGAGACGGCGGAAAAAGGAAACTGTTTTTT. This gives the protein CASRDGGKRKLFF.

The chain carries TRBV6-5 and TRBJ2-7; perhaps TRBD2 as D (6 bases). V was trimmed by 7 bases and J by 4 bases, leaving 17 bases between them. Germline values: CDR1 MNHEY, CDR2 SVGAGI. The CDR3 is made up of 14 amino acids. The CDR3 region has the DNA TGTGCCAGCACCCGACGCGGGGCACCTTACGAGCAGTACTTC. It translates to CASTRRGAPYEQYF.

The CDR3 spells CASSVRDLQYF. The CDR3 DNA follows: TGTGCCAGCAGTGTGCGGGATTTGCAGTACTTC. The J gene is TRBJ2-7, the V gene TRBV2; maybe TRBD2 (6 bases). V shed 4 bases and J shed 9 bases, with 10 bases lying between them. Germline CDR1 reads SNHLY; CDR2 reads FYNNEI. This CDR3 has 11 residues.

This clone turned up a few times. The rearrangement links TRBV13 to TRBJ2-1; 16 bases match TRBD2. Per germline, CDR1 PRHDT and CDR2 FYEKMQ (reference sequence). The trim removed 3 bases at V and 8 bases at J, leaving 1 base unmatched. This CDR3 has 15 amino acids. Written as DNA, the CDR3 is TGTGCCAGCAGCTTGGGACTAGCGGGAGGGTATGAGCAGTTCTTC. Encoded protein: CASSLGLAGGYEQFF. The variable domain in full, with the rest retrieved from reference TRBV13 and TRBJ2-1, is AAGVIQSPRHLIKEKRETATLKCYPIPRHDTVYWYQQGPGQDPQFLISFYEKMQSDKGSIPDRFSAQQFSDYHSELNMSSLELGDSALYFCASSLGLAGGYEQFFGPGTRLTVL.

This clone was detected ten times or more. The chain links TRBV6-2 or TRBV6-3 to TRBJ2-7, with D possibly TRBD2 on 5 matching bases. Trimming cost V 5 bases and J 0 bases, with 14 bases left between them. Germline CDR1 MNHEY, CDR2 SVGEGT. The CDR3 totals 15 residues. The CDR3 loop reads CASSTLFGSSYEQYF. The DNA for the CDR3 is TGTGCCAGCAGTACCCTATTTGGGAGCTCCTACGAGCAGTACTTC.

The genes are TRBV6-1 and TRBJ1-1, with 7 positions matching TRBD1. The V gene end was trimmed by 3 bases and the J gene end by 0 bases; junction bases not matched to a gene: 4. The CDR3 runs to 15 residues. The germline gives CDR1 MNHNS, CDR2 SASEGT. CDR3 protein: CASSETGLLNTEAFF. The CDR3 DNA follows: TGTGCCAGCAGTGAGACAGGGCTCCTGAACACTGAAGCTTTCTTT.

The chain joins TRBV11-1 to TRBJ2-1; D possibly corresponds to TRBD1 (6 bases). Germline CDR1 is SGHAT and CDR2 is FQDESV (reference sequence). The CDR3 covers 15 residues. V gave up 4 bases and J gave up 6 bases, with 16 bases separating them. CDR3 residues: CASSSQGAGVNEQFF. CDR3 sequence (DNA): TGTGCCAGCAGCTCCCAAGGGGCAGGGGTCAATGAGCAGTTCTTC.

The chain carries TRBV3-1 (or the pseudogene TRBV3-2) and TRBJ2-6, with 8 nucleotides matching TRBD2. The CDR3 covers 19 residues. Germline CDR1 LGHDT, CDR2 YNNKEL (reference sequence). J lost 0 bases, V lost 7 bases, and 14 bases had no gene match. Written as DNA, the CDR3 is TGTGCCAGCACCAGTAGCGTAGCGGGATCTTTCTCTGGGGCCAACGTCCTGACTTTC. Translation: CASTSSVAGSFSGANVLTF.

The chain has TRBV3-1 (or the pseudogene TRBV3-2) and TRBJ1-1; D ambiguous. The CDR3 has 13 residues. Germline V CDR1 and CDR2: LGHDT, YNNKEL (reference sequence). Trimming shortened V by 10 bases and J by 0 bases, and 12 bases separated the two germline ends. Here the CDR3 reads CAKGRLLNTEAFF. DNA for the CDR3: TGTGCCAAAGGCAGGCTATTGAACACTGAAGCTTTCTTT.

V usage is TRBV11-1 and J usage is TRBJ1-1; 11 nucleotides match TRBD1. Germline V gene data show CDR1 as SGHAT and CDR2 as FQDESV (reference sequence). The V gene end was trimmed by 1 base and the J gene end by 8 bases; junction bases not matched to a gene: 6. This CDR3 is 15 amino acids long. CDR3 region: CASSLVGQGASEAFF. CDR3 DNA: TGTGCCAGCAGCTTAGTAGGACAGGGGGCTTCCGAAGCTTTCTTT.

The rearrangement joins TRBV9 to TRBJ2-7; TRBD2 might be the D (6 bases). V gave up 4 bases and J gave up 2 bases, with 16 bases separating them. Germline V lookup: CDR1 SGDLS, CDR2 YYNGEE. CDR3 length: 15 residues. The CDR3 sequence is CASSPGSSGPYEQYF. The CDR3 bases are TGTGCCAGCAGCCCCGGGAGTAGCGGCCCCTACGAGCAGTACTTC. Using reference TRBV9 and TRBJ2-7 for the parts outside the CDR3, the full variable domain is DSGVTQTPKHLITATGQRVTLRCSPRSGDLSVYWYQQSLDQGLQFLIQYYNGEERAKGNILERFSAQQFPDLHSELNLSSLELGDSALYFCASSPGSSGPYEQYFGPGTRLTVT.

For this clone: The same CDR3 can be traced to other DNA sequences in this sample. The gene calls are TRBV2 and TRBJ1-5; D might be TRBD1 (6 bases). The CDR3 consists of 14 residues. V was shortened by 6 bases and J by 1 base, with 10 bases between the two germline ends. CDR1 and CDR2 from the germline V gene are SNHLY and FYNNEI. The CDR3 protein is CASSSDRSNQPQHF. The CDR3, as DNA: TGTGCCAGCAGCTCCGACAGGAGCAATCAGCCCCAGCATTTT. The whole variable domain, filled in from reference TRBV2 and TRBJ1-5, reads EPEVTQTPSHQVTQMGQEVILRCVPISNHLYFYWYRQILGQKVEFLVSFYNNEISEKSEIFDDQFSVERPDGSNFTLKIRSTKLEDSAMYFCASSSDRSNQPQHFGDGTRLSIL.

The genes are TRBV6-1 and TRBJ2-7; D is possibly TRBD1 (6 bases). Germline CDR1 reads MNHNS; CDR2 reads SASEGT. This CDR3 is 15 amino acids long. Trimming removed 0 bases at V and 3 bases at J, with 12 bases between. CDR3: CASSEAGATDYEQYF. CDR3 coding DNA: TGTGCCAGCAGTGAAGCGGGGGCCACCGACTACGAGCAGTACTTC.

This clone came up a few times. V is TRBV5-1 and J is TRBJ2-7, with D perhaps matching TRBD2 (5 bases). V was clipped by 4 bases and J by 3 bases, with 17 bases between them. CDR1 is SGHRS, CDR2 YFSETQ, per germline. The CDR3 runs to 15 residues. The CDR3 region has the DNA TGCGCCAGCAGCCCTGACGGAGGCTTTTACTACGAGCAGTACTTC. Translating gives CASSPDGGFYYEQYF.

The chain has TRBV11-1 and TRBJ1-1; D possibly corresponds to TRBD1 (5 bases). V lost 5 bases to trimming and J lost 1 base, with 11 bases between them. The CDR3 extends over 14 amino acids. The germline CDR1 and CDR2 sequences are SGHAT and FQDESV (reference sequence). The CDR3 bases are TGTGCCAGCAGCGCCAGACAGAGGAACACTGAAGCTTTCTTT. Amino acid sequence: CASSARQRNTEAFF.

The chain joins TRBV30 to TRBJ1-6; D is undetermined. The CDR3 has 13 amino acids. Germline CDR1 and CDR2: GTSNPN and SVGIG (reference sequence). The V and J ends lost 4 bases and 10 bases respectively, with 14 bases between them. CDR3 sequence reads: CAWTRRERSPLHF. DNA of the CDR3: TGTGCCTGGACCCGCCGAGAGCGCTCACCCCTCCACTTT.

J is TRBJ1-2 and V is TRBV10-3; D is undetermined. The CDR3 sequence is 12 residues long. Germline V gives CDR1 ENHRY, CDR2 SYGVKD. The V end lost 10 bases, the J end lost 4 bases, and 13 bases lay between the germline ends. CDR3 residues: CATQDHRYGYTF. CDR3 nucleotide sequence: TGTGCCACCCAGGATCACCGCTATGGCTACACCTTC.

A remark on this clone: Other DNA sequences in the sample encode the same CDR3. This rearrangement joins TRBV18 to TRBJ2-5, with D possibly matching TRBD2 (5 bases). Germline-derived CDR1 and CDR2 are KGHSH and LQKENI. Trimming left V 3 bases short and J 0 bases short, with 5 bases between. The length of the CDR3 is 13 residues. Here the CDR3 DNA reads TGTGCCAGCTCACCGGACTACCAAGAGACCCAGTACTTC. Translation: CASSPDYQETQYF. Looking up the rest from reference TRBV18 and TRBJ2-5 gives the full variable domain: NAGVMQNPRHLVRRRGQEARLRCSPMKGHSHVYWYRQLPEEGLKFMVYLQKENIIDESGMPKERFSAEFPKEGPSILRIQQVVRGDSAAYFCASSPDYQETQYFGPGTRLLVL.

This rearrangement joins TRBV19 to TRBJ2-1; the D is unclear. Germline CDR1 is LNHDA and CDR2 is SQIVND (reference sequence). V lost 3 bases and J 5 bases, leaving 5 bases between the germline ends. The CDR3 has 12 amino acids. The CDR3 nucleotides are TGTGCCAGTAGTATCCAGAACAATGAGCAGTTCTTC. It is translated as CASSIQNNEQFF.

The chain joins TRBV3-1 (or the pseudogene TRBV3-2) to TRBJ2-1; 9 bases are a match to TRBD2. V trimming: 4 bases; J trimming: 7 bases; junction bases outside the gene matches: 5. The germline V gene has CDR1 LGHDT and CDR2 YNNKEL (reference sequence). The CDR3 spans 14 residues. CDR3 sequence: CASSRAGGINEQFF. The CDR3 region has the DNA TGTGCCAGCAGCCGAGCGGGAGGTATAAATGAGCAGTTCTTC.

This chain connects TRBV6-6 to TRBJ1-1; 9 bases line up with TRBD1. The junction had 9 bases not matched to a gene; V was cut back by 6 bases and J by 1 base. The CDR3 runs to 16 residues. Germline V gives CDR1 MNHNY, CDR2 SVGAGI (reference sequence). The CDR3 here is CASRPDRGLENTEAFF. The DNA of the CDR3 is TGTGCCAGCAGACCGGACAGGGGACTGGAGAACACTGAAGCTTTCTTT.

The chain is built from TRBV7-2 and TRBJ1-2, with 8 bases that match TRBD1. Looked up from germline, CDR1 is SGHTA and CDR2 is FQGNSA. J was trimmed by 4 bases and V by 5 bases; bases with no gene match: 6. This CDR3 has 14 residues. CDR3 amino acids: CASSVQGGTYGYTF. In nucleotides, the CDR3 is TGTGCCAGCAGCGTACAGGGGGGGACCTATGGCTACACCTTC.